The clone carrying this T cell receptor (beta chain) was detected ten times or more. Its antigen is unidentified. These data belong to a study of regulatory T cells in long-lasting Graves disease. Background on the study: Persistent Graves' disease denoted over 5 years of antithyroid drugs plus positive TSH receptor antibodies. Study-wide findings and caveats: TCR diversity was lower in persistent Graves' patients (versus newly diagnosed ones).

CDR3 length: 14 residues. V trimming: 2 bases; J trimming: 3 bases; junction bases outside the gene matches: 3. Time point specified: persistent/refractory GD, antithyroid drugs over 5 years with positive TRAb. PBMCs were the source of the RNA used for TCR sequencing. EDTA tubes held 9 to 10 milliliters of peripheral blood from each patient. The authors built TCR beta libraries using iRepertoire HTBI primers and Arm-PCR of CDR3 regions. TCRdb re-called the multiplex PCR reads through MiXCR, storing one row per CDR3 protein. The sample consists of a few hundred thousand distinct CDR3 sequences, about 22% of them appearing once.

The genes are TRBV12-3 or TRBV12-4 and TRBJ2-5, with 7 bases lining up with TRBD2. This material consisted of peripheral blood mononuclear cells (PBMCs), taken when the disease was refractory, from a patient treated with antithyroid drugs. The receptor comes from a female donor with Graves disease. CDR3 nucleotide sequence: TGTGCCAGCAGTTTACAGAGCGGGGAAGAGACCCAGTACTTC. Protein product: CASSLQSGEETQYF.